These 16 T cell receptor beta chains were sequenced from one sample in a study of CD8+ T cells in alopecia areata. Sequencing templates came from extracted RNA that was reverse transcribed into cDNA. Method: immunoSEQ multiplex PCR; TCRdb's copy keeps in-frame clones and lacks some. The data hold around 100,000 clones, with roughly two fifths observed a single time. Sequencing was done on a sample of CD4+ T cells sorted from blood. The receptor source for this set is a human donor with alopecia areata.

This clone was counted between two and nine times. The chain's CDR3 is CSVGDVYNQPQHF. The CDR3 DNA reads as TGCAGCGTTGGGGACGTCTACAATCAGCCCCAGCATTTT. The chain joins TRBV29-1 to TRBJ1-5, with a tentative D call TRBD1 (5 bases). V was clipped by 4 bases and J by 3 bases, with 10 bases between them. This CDR3 spans 13 amino acids. From germline, CDR1 is SQVTM and CDR2 ANQGSEA.

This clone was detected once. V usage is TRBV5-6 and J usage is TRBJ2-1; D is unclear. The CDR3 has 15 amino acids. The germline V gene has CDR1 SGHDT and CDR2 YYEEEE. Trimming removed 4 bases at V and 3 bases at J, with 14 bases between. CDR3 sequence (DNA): TGTGCCAGCAGCCCCGCGGATAGGGACTACAATGAGCAGTTCTTC. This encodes CASSPADRDYNEQFF.

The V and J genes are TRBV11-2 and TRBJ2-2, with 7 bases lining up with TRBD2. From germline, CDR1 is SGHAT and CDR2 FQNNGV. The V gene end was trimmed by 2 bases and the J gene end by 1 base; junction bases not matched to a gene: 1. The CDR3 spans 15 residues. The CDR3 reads CASSLTGGNTGELFF. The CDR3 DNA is TGTGCCAGCAGCTTAACGGGGGGGAACACCGGGGAGCTGTTTTTT.

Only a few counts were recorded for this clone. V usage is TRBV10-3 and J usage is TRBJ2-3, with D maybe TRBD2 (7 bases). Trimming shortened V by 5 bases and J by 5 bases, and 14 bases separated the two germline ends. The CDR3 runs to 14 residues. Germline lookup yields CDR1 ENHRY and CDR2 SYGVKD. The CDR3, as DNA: TGTGCCATCAGTCTCCGGGGGGCGGGAGATACGCAGTATTTT. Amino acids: CAISLRGAGDTQYF.

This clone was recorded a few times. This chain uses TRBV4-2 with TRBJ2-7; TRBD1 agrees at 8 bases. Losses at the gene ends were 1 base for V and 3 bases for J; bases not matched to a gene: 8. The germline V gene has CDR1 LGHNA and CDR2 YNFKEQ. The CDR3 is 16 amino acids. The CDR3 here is CASSQVSPTGVYEQYF. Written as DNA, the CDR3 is TGTGCCAGCAGCCAAGTGTCCCCGACAGGGGTCTACGAGCAGTACTTC.

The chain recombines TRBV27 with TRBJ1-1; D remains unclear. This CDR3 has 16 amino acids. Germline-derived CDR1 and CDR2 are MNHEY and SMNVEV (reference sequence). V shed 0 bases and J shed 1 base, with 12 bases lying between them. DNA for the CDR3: TGTGCCAGCAGTTTATCGATGAGGTATCGGAACACTGAAGCTTTCTTT. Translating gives CASSLSMRYRNTEAFF.

The CDR3 sequence is CASTLGQSNQPQHF. The CDR3 bases are TGTGCCAGCACACTAGGGCAGAGCAATCAGCCCCAGCATTTT. This chain links TRBV7-9 with TRBJ1-5, with D uncertain. Germline V lookup: CDR1 SEHNR, CDR2 FQNEAQ (reference sequence). V lost 7 bases and J 1 base, leaving 11 bases between the germline ends. The CDR3 runs 14 residues.

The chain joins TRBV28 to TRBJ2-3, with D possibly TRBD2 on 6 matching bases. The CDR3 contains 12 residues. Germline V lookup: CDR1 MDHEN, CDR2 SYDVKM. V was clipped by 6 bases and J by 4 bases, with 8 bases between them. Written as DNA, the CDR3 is TGTGCCAGCAGGGGCGGGGCAGATACGCAGTATTTT. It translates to CASRGGADTQYF.

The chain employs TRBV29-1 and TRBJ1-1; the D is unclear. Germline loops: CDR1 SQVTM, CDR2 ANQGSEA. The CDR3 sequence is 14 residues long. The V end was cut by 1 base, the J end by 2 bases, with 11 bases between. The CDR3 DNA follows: TGCAGCGTTGAAGCTAGTGTTTCTAACACTGAAGCTTTCTTT. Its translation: CSVEASVSNTEAFF.

CDR3: CASSLDRGVEQYF. In nucleotides, the CDR3 is TGTGCCAGCAGCTTAGATCGAGGTGTCGAGCAGTACTTC. The chain employs TRBV11-2 and TRBJ2-7; no clear D. V lost 0 bases and J 6 bases, leaving 9 bases between the germline ends. The CDR3 is 13 residues long. Germline loops: CDR1 SGHAT, CDR2 FQNNGV.

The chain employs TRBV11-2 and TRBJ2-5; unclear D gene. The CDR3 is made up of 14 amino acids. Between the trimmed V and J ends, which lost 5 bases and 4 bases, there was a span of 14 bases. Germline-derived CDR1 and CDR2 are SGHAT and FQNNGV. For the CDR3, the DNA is TGTGCCAGCAGCCGCGACTCCTCCCGAGAGACCCAGTACTTC. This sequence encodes CASSRDSSRETQYF.

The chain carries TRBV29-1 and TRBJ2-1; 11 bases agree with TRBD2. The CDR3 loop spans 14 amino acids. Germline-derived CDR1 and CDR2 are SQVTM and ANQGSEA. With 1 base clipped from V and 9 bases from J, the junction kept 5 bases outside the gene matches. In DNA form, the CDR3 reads TGCAGCGTTGAAGCTAGCGGGAGGTGGGGTGAGCAGTTCTTC. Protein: CSVEASGRWGEQFF.

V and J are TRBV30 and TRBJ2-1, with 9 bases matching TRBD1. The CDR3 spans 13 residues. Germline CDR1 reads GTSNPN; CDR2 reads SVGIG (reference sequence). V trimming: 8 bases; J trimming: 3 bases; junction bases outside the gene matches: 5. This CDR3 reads CARDRGGYNEQFF. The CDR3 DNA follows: TGTGCCCGAGACAGGGGGGGCTACAATGAGCAGTTCTTC.

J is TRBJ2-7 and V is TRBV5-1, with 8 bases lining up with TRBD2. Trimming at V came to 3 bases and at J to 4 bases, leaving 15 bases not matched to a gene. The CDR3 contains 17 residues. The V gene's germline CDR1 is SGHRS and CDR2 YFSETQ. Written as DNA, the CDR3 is TGCGCCAGCAGCTCAGCCCACACCACTAGCGGTAAATACGAGCAGTACTTC. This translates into CASSSAHTTSGKYEQYF.

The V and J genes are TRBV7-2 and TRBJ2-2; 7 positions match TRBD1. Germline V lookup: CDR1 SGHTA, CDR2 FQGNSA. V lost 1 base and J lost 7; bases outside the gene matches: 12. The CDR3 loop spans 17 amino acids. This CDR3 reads CASSLVLVQGPGGELFF. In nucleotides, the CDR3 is TGTGCCAGCAGCTTAGTCCTCGTACAGGGGCCGGGCGGGGAGCTGTTTTTT. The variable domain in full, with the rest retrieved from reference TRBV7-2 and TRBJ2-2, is GAGVSQSPSNKVTEKGKDVELRCDPISGHTALYWYRQSLGQGLEFLIYFQGNSAPDKSGLPSDRFSAERTGGSVSTLTIQRTQQEDSAVYLCASSLVLVQGPGGELFFGEGSRLTVL.

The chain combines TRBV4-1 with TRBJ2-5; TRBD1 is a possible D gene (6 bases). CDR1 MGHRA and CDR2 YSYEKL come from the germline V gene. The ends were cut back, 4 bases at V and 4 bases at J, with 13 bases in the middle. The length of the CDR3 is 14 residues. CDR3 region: CASSRARGSETQYF. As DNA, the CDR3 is TGCGCCAGCAGCCGGGCTAGGGGGTCAGAGACCCAGTACTTC.